This T cell receptor (beta chain) emerged from a study of T cell changes during pregnancy in multiple sclerosis. Clones were sequenced by immunoSEQ multiplex PCR, and TCRdb holds only the in-frame ones, with some missing. The sample includes around 49,000 clones, 95% of them seen just once. This CDR3 spans 14 amino acids. CDR1 and CDR2 (germline): MDHEN, SYDVKM. V was pared by 7 bases and J by 8 bases, with 20 bases between. This rearrangement joins TRBV28 to TRBJ1-2; D might be TRBD1 (6 bases). This TCR derives from a female donor with multiple sclerosis, enrolled in a pregnancy study. This sample comprised CD8+ T cells from peripheral blood mononuclear cells, obtained in the first trimester of pregnancy. As DNA, the CDR3 is TGTGCCAGCATCCCGTTCAGGGGAGCAGGGGGCTACACCTTC. Translation: CASIPFRGAGGYTF.